Following are 29 T cell receptor beta chains from one sample sequenced in a study of blood T cell repertoires in COVID-19. Data came from immunoSEQ multiplex PCR; TCRdb stores just in-frame clones and leaves some out. Of fewer than 350,000 clones in the sample, approximately 86% were seen once. Input material: peripheral blood. The receptors here all came from a woman aged 25 to 39 who had recovered from COVID-19.

A single count supports this clone. The genes are TRBV7-9 and TRBJ2-3; 8 nucleotides match TRBD2. The V and J ends lost 8 bases and 4 bases, in that order; junction bases with no gene match: 14. The CDR3 has 16 residues. Germline assignment: CDR1 SEHNR and CDR2 FQNEAQ (reference sequence). In DNA, the CDR3 is TGTGCCAGCCTAACGACGCTAGCGGGTGGGGCAGATACGCAGTATTTT. Residues: CASLTTLAGGADTQYF.

In the case of this clone: At one boundary the junction diverges from the germline segment, which might be a read error. The rearrangement joins TRBV7-7 to TRBJ2-1; 8 positions match TRBD1. Germline lookup yields CDR1 SSHAT and CDR2 FNYEAQ (reference sequence). This CDR3 comprises 14 residues. The CDR3 protein is CASSHRTGNNEQFF. The CDR3 DNA reads as TGTGCTAGCAGCCACCGGACAGGGAATAATGAGCAGTTCTTC. Full variable domain (outside the CDR3, taken from reference TRBV7-7 and TRBJ2-1): GAGVSQSPRYKVTKRGQDVTLRCDPISSHATLYWYQQALGQGPEFLTYFNYEAQPDKSGLPSDRFSAERPEGSISTLTIQRTEQRDSAMYRCASSHRTGNNEQFFGPGTRLTVL.

The chain uses TRBV28 and TRBJ1-6, with 8 nucleotides matching TRBD1. The V segment lost 1 base and the J segment 4 bases; nucleotides outside the gene matches: 12. This CDR3 is built from 19 residues. Germline CDR1 MDHEN, CDR2 SYDVKM. CDR3 nucleotide sequence: TGTGCCAGCAGTTTATCGGTCAGGGGGCCCAGGAGTTATAATTCACCCCTCCACTTT. Its protein is CASSLSVRGPRSYNSPLHF.

This rearrangement joins TRBV27 to TRBJ2-5; a possible D gene is TRBD2 (7 bases). CDR1 and CDR2 (germline): MNHEY, SMNVEV (reference sequence). Trimming left V 2 bases short and J 5 bases short, with 15 bases between. The length of the CDR3 is 15 residues. This chain's CDR3 is CASSLGGGAWETQYF. The CDR3 coding sequence is TGTGCCAGCAGTTTAGGAGGGGGGGCCTGGGAGACCCAGTACTTC.

This clone appeared a single time. This chain joins TRBV4-1 and TRBJ2-3; D unresolved. The CDR3 spans 11 residues. The V and J ends lost 4 bases and 5 bases respectively, with 4 bases between them. From germline, CDR1 is MGHRA and CDR2 YSYEKL. CDR3 DNA sequence: TGCGCCAGCAGCCCGGGAGATACGCAGTATTTT. It translates to CASSPGDTQYF.

Comments on this clone: Other DNA sequences in this sample translate to the same CDR3. The chain has TRBV6-1 and TRBJ2-2; no reliable D call. Germline values: CDR1 MNHNS, CDR2 SASEGT. V was cut by 2 bases and J by 0 bases, with 10 bases left in between. This CDR3 contains 16 residues. The CDR3 sequence is CASSERGGANTGELFF. CDR3 nucleotide sequence: TGTGCCAGCAGTGAACGAGGCGGCGCGAACACCGGGGAGCTGTTTTTT.

This clone is a singleton in its sample. The rearrangement uses TRBV3-1 (or the pseudogene TRBV3-2) and TRBJ2-5, with D possibly being TRBD1 (5 bases). With 1 base removed from V and 3 bases from J, the gap between germline ends came to 12 bases. Germline lookup yields CDR1 LGHDT and CDR2 YNNKEL (reference sequence). The CDR3 extends over 15 amino acids. This chain's CDR3 is CASSQGFLGEETQYF. The CDR3 DNA is TGTGCCAGCAGCCAAGGGTTTCTAGGGGAAGAGACCCAGTACTTC.

The chain combines TRBV6-6 with TRBJ1-4, with D perhaps matching TRBD1 (5 bases). The CDR3 is 14 amino acids. The V gene's germline CDR1 is MNHNY and CDR2 SVGAGI (reference sequence). Deletions cut 2 bases from V and 5 bases from J, with 9 bases between. The DNA for the CDR3 is TGTGCCAGCAGTTACGACAGTATCAATGAAAAACTGTTTTTT. Its translation: CASSYDSINEKLFF.

V usage is TRBV7-2 and J usage is TRBJ2-5; a weak D match, TRBD1 (6 bases). This CDR3 spans 14 amino acids. The ends were cut back, 6 bases at V and 1 base at J, with 12 bases in the middle. Germline V gene lookup returns CDR1 SGHTA and CDR2 FQGNSA. In nucleotides, the CDR3 is TGTGCCAGCAGAAATACAGGGTCCCAAGAGACCCAGTACTTC. This codes for CASRNTGSQETQYF.

Of note for this clone: One end of the junction varies from germline; a read error may be responsible. The chain uses TRBV7-7 and TRBJ2-5; 9 positions match TRBD2. The germline V gene encodes CDR1 SSHAT and CDR2 FNYEAQ (reference sequence). The CDR3 sequence is 15 residues long. CDR3 residues: CASSSLAGAVETQYF. DNA for the CDR3: TGTGCTAGCAGCTCATTAGCGGGAGCTGTGGAGACCCAGTACTTC.

The rearrangement joins TRBV15 to TRBJ2-3, with TRBD2 identical over 9 bases. CDR1 and CDR2 from the germline V gene are LNHNV and YYDKDF (reference sequence). This CDR3 has 16 residues. V shed 0 bases, J shed 6 bases, and the junction held 7 bases outside the gene matches. The CDR3 DNA sequence: TGTGCCACCAGCAGAGATGCGGCTAGCGGGATCGATACGCAGTATTTT. Translating gives CATSRDAASGIDTQYF. Variable domain in full (rest from reference TRBV15 and TRBJ2-3): DAMVIQNPRYQVTQFGKPVTLSCSQTLNHNVMYWYQQKSSQAPKLLFHYYDKDFNNEADTPDNFQSRRPNTSFCFLDIRSPGLGDTAMYLCATSRDAASGIDTQYFGPGTRLTVL.

The chain uses TRBV6-5 and TRBJ1-2, with a weak D call TRBD1 (6 bases). V was cut by 7 bases and J by 0 bases, with 15 bases left in between. CDR3 length: 15 residues. Germline V gene data show CDR1 as MNHEY and CDR2 as SVGAGI. CDR3 nucleotides: TGTGCCAGCATCAGAATGGACAGTGCTAACTATGGCTACACCTTC. Encoded protein: CASIRMDSANYGYTF.

The V and J genes are TRBV19 and TRBJ2-5; D remains ambiguous. V was shortened by 3 bases and J by 8 bases, with 10 bases between the two germline ends. The CDR3 sequence is 12 residues long. Germline V gives CDR1 LNHDA, CDR2 SQIVND (reference sequence). The CDR3 region is CASSISESTQYF. DNA of the CDR3: TGTGCCAGTAGTATTTCTGAGAGTACCCAGTACTTC.

The chain uses TRBV7-6 and TRBJ1-1, with D perhaps matching TRBD1 (5 bases). This CDR3 region has 14 residues. V gave up 6 bases and J gave up 0 bases, with 11 bases separating them. Germline lookup yields CDR1 SGHVS and CDR2 FNYEAQ. As DNA, the CDR3 is TGTGCCAGCAGTCCCTGGGGGGTGAACACTGAAGCTTTCTTT. Translated: CASSPWGVNTEAFF.

About this clone: In the same sample, other DNA sequences code for this CDR3. The chain links TRBV19 to TRBJ1-5; TRBD1 agrees at 9 bases. The CDR3 runs 15 residues. Germline V gene data show CDR1 as LNHDA and CDR2 as SQIVND (reference sequence). J gave up 3 bases and V 3 bases, and 3 bases lay outside the gene matches. The CDR3 DNA is TGTGCCAGTAGTATCGGACAGGGGTCCAATCAGCCCCAGCATTTT. This codes for CASSIGQGSNQPQHF.

J is TRBJ1-6 and V is TRBV18; TRBD1 aligns across 10 bases. Germline CDR1 KGHSH, CDR2 LQKENI. The CDR3 sequence is 15 residues long. V lost 0 bases to trimming and J lost 9 bases; unmatched junction nucleotides: 2. The chain's CDR3 is CASSPPGQGLSPLHF. As DNA, the CDR3 is TGTGCCAGCTCACCACCGGGACAGGGGCTTTCACCCCTCCACTTT.

V usage is TRBV6-2 or TRBV6-3 and J usage is TRBJ2-7, with D unresolved. The CDR3 runs to 13 residues. V lost 2 bases and J lost 3, with 8 bases in between. Per the germline V gene, CDR1 is MNHEY and CDR2 is SVGEGT. The CDR3 bases are TGTGCCAGCAGTTACAGTGGGCGCTACGAGCAGTACTTC. This sequence encodes CASSYSGRYEQYF.

The chain combines TRBV12-5 with TRBJ2-4; tentative D call: TRBD2 (7 bases). The CDR3 contains 20 residues. V was pared by 3 bases and J by 1 base, with 25 bases between. Germline V lookup: CDR1 LGHNT, CDR2 FRNRAP. CDR3 region: CASGLFSLRAGGPAKNIQYF. The CDR3, as DNA: TGTGCTAGTGGTTTATTCTCGTTACGCGCCGGGGGGCCCGCCAAAAACATTCAGTACTTC.

The chain has TRBV5-8 and TRBJ2-5; the D gene is possibly TRBD1 (5 bases). This CDR3 comprises 14 residues. V gave up 0 bases and J gave up 4 bases, with 10 bases separating them. From germline, CDR1 is SGHTS and CDR2 YDEGEE. The CDR3 reads CASSLAGFAETQYF. Here the CDR3 DNA reads TGTGCCAGCAGCTTGGCAGGGTTTGCAGAGACCCAGTACTTC.

The V gene is TRBV11-2, the J gene TRBJ2-7; D remains unclear. With 2 bases removed from V and 2 bases from J, the gap between germline ends came to 13 bases. The V gene's germline CDR1 is SGHAT and CDR2 FQNNGV. The CDR3 totals 15 residues. The CDR3 coding sequence is TGTGCCAGCAGCTTAACTCGAATAGGAGCCTACGAGCAGTACTTC. Translating gives CASSLTRIGAYEQYF.

The genes are TRBV3-1 (or the pseudogene TRBV3-2) and TRBJ2-7; a weak D match, TRBD1 (6 bases). The CDR3 totals 13 residues. Germline V gene sequence: CDR1 LGHDT, CDR2 YNNKEL (reference sequence). Trimming pared 5 bases from V and 7 bases from J, leaving 15 bases between. The CDR3 sequence: CASSEWTDREQYF. CDR3 DNA sequence: TGTGCCAGCAGCGAGTGGACAGACCGAGAGCAGTACTTC.

The chain links TRBV9 to TRBJ2-1, with 9 bases lining up with TRBD2. The V gene's germline CDR1 is SGDLS and CDR2 YYNGEE. CDR3 length: 13 amino acids. V lost 6 bases and J lost 8; bases outside the gene matches: 6. Here the CDR3 DNA reads TGTGCCAGCAACCTCATAGCGGGAGATGAGCAGTTCTTC. This translates into CASNLIAGDEQFF.

This rearrangement joins TRBV6-4 to TRBJ2-3, with 12 bases that match TRBD2. The V and J ends lost 5 bases and 4 bases, in that order; junction bases with no gene match: 4. Germline V gives CDR1 MRHNA, CDR2 SNTAGT. The CDR3 runs 15 residues. CDR3 region: CASSWLAGGPDTQYF. CDR3 sequence (DNA): TGTGCCAGCAGTTGGCTAGCGGGAGGGCCAGATACGCAGTATTTT.

Here the CDR3 DNA reads TGTGCCAGCAGCTCCGGGGGGACAGGGTTCTACGAGCAGTACTTC. This translates into CASSSGGTGFYEQYF. The J gene is TRBJ2-7, the V gene TRBV7-6, with TRBD1 matching over 9 bases. The CDR3 sequence is 15 residues long. Germline-derived CDR1 and CDR2 are SGHVS and FNYEAQ. Trimming removed 4 bases from V and 3 bases from J; junction bases left unmatched: 7. Using reference TRBV7-6 and TRBJ2-7 for the parts outside the CDR3, the full variable domain is GAGVSQSPRYKVTKRGQDVALRCDPISGHVSLYWYRQALGQGPEFLTYFNYEAQQDKSGLPNDRFSAERPEGSISTLTIQRTEQRDSAMYRCASSSGGTGFYEQYFGPGTRLTVT.

CDR3 sequence: CASSLGPRAGSYEQYF. CDR3 DNA sequence: TGTGCCAGCAGCTTGGGCCCGCGGGCGGGAAGCTACGAGCAGTACTTC. The V call is TRBV5-5, the J call TRBJ2-7; D perhaps matches TRBD2 (6 bases). Germline V lookup: CDR1 SGHKS, CDR2 YYEKEE (reference sequence). CDR3 length: 16 amino acids. The V and J ends lost 0 bases and 3 bases respectively, with 16 bases between them.

This rearrangement joins TRBV11-2 to TRBJ1-5; possibly TRBD1 for D (5 bases). Trimming removed 3 bases at V and 6 bases at J, with 9 bases between. Germline loops: CDR1 SGHAT, CDR2 FQNNGV. The CDR3 covers 13 residues. CDR3 nucleotides: TGTGCCAGCAGCTTGGGGGGACCTCAGCCCCAGCATTTT. Translated, it gives CASSLGGPQPQHF.

The rearrangement uses TRBV7-3 and TRBJ2-7, with D possibly being TRBD2 (6 bases). V was cut by 2 bases and J by 6 bases, with 8 bases left in between. CDR1 and CDR2 from the germline V gene are SGHTA and FQGTGA. The CDR3 covers 12 residues. The chain's CDR3 is CASSLGGGEQYF. CDR3 DNA sequence: TGTGCCAGCAGCTTAGGGGGAGGCGAGCAGTACTTC. The whole variable domain, remainder taken from reference TRBV7-3 and TRBJ2-7, is GAGVSQTPSNKVTEKGKYVELRCDPISGHTALYWYRQSLGQGPEFLIYFQGTGAADDSGLPNDRFFAVRPEGSVSTLKIQRTERGDSAVYLCASSLGGGEQYFGPGTRLTVT.

This clone was observed once. This chain uses TRBV5-1 with TRBJ2-6; no clear D gene. The CDR3 length is 15 residues. CDR1 SGHRS and CDR2 YFSETQ come from the germline V gene. Trimming pared 4 bases from V and 1 base from J, leaving 9 bases between. The CDR3 loop reads CASSEVKSGANVLTF. CDR3 bases: TGCGCCAGCAGCGAGGTAAAGTCTGGGGCCAACGTCCTGACTTTC.

J is TRBJ2-3 and V is TRBV9, with no clear D. CDR3 size: 13 residues. Germline-derived CDR1 and CDR2 are SGDLS and YYNGEE. The V end was cut by 4 bases, the J end by 6 bases, with 12 bases between. CDR3 sequence (DNA): TGTGCCAGCAGCATCTTAGCCACGGATACGCAGTATTTT. Protein: CASSILATDTQYF.